This TCR beta chain is drawn from a study of cytomegalovirus exposure and HLA in healthy donors. Study in general: Around 83% of 300 to 450 genotyped donors fell in the Caucasian-associated ancestry cluster.

The primer mix had 60 Vbeta and 13 Jbeta primers. TCRdb's copy holds only in-frame clones and misses some; the assay was immunoSEQ multiplex PCR. The repertoire holds 85,000 to 100,000 clones, with about 80% as singletons. This CDR3 region has 14 residues. The trim removed 3 bases at V and 7 bases at J, leaving 7 bases unmatched. Per germline, CDR1 MNHEY and CDR2 SMNVEV (reference sequence). The chain is built from TRBV27 and TRBJ2-3; 7 positions match TRBD2. This TCR was sampled from a man in his forties in good health and CMV-seronegative. Sequences were obtained from PBMCs. The DNA for the CDR3 is TGTGCCAGCAGTTTCGCGGGAGTCATACATACGCAGTATTTT. Amino acid sequence: CASSFAGVIHTQYF.